Each of the 5 T cell receptor beta chains below was sequenced from the same sample in a study of cytomegalovirus exposure and HLA in healthy donors. Primers for the PCR totalled 60 Vbeta and 13 Jbeta. The method was immunoSEQ multiplex PCR; TCRdb's version includes in-frame clones alone and lacks a portion of them. The profile shows about 170,000 clones, less than 85% of them singletons. The sequencing input was PBMCs. Every receptor here comes from a male donor in good health and CMV-seronegative.

The chain joins TRBV2 to TRBJ1-1, with D possibly TRBD1 on 5 matching bases. CDR3 length: 14 residues. The germline gives CDR1 SNHLY, CDR2 FYNNEI. Trimming pared 6 bases from V and 1 base from J, leaving 12 bases between. The CDR3 bases are TGTGCCAGCAGGTGGGGCGGGGGGAACACTGAAGCTTTCTTT. Its protein product is CASRWGGGNTEAFF.

In this sample, this clone turned up a few times. The chain recombines TRBV28 with TRBJ2-7, with a tentative D call TRBD1 (6 bases). Deletions cut 2 bases from V and 2 bases from J, with 10 bases between. CDR3 length: 14 residues. Germline V gene data show CDR1 as MDHEN and CDR2 as SYDVKM. This CDR3 reads CASSLQGMAYEQYF. The CDR3 nucleotides read TGTGCCAGCAGTTTACAGGGGATGGCCTACGAGCAGTACTTC.

The chain recombines TRBV9 with TRBJ2-1; 8 bases are shared with TRBD2. There are 13 residues in the CDR3. CDR1 and CDR2 from the germline V gene are SGDLS and YYNGEE. Trimming removed 3 bases from V and 9 bases from J; junction bases left unmatched: 5. CDR3 DNA: TGTGCCAGCAGCGGTAGCGGGGCTGGTGAGCAGTTCTTC. This gives the protein CASSGSGAGEQFF.

This chain joins TRBV7-2 and TRBJ2-1, with 10 nucleotides matching TRBD2. This CDR3 comprises 17 residues. After removal of 5 bases from V and 0 bases from J, the junction contained 7 bases not matched to a gene. Germline V CDR1 and CDR2: SGHTA, FQGNSA. The DNA for the CDR3 is TGTGCCAGCAGCACCCGGACTAGCGGATACTCCTACAATGAGCAGTTCTTC. Its protein is CASSTRTSGYSYNEQFF.

This rearrangement joins TRBV9 to TRBJ1-1, with D perhaps TRBD1 (5 bases). Germline assignment: CDR1 SGDLS and CDR2 YYNGEE. Trimming left V 3 bases short and J 3 bases short, with 15 bases between. The CDR3 is 15 residues long. The DNA of the CDR3 is TGTGCCAGCAGCGGGGGGGGGAATGTTGACACTGAAGCTTTCTTT. Its protein product is CASSGGGNVDTEAFF. Drawing the rest from reference TRBV9 and TRBJ1-1, the complete variable domain is DSGVTQTPKHLITATGQRVTLRCSPRSGDLSVYWYQQSLDQGLQFLIQYYNGEERAKGNILERFSAQQFPDLHSELNLSSLELGDSALYFCASSGGGNVDTEAFFGQGTRLTVV.